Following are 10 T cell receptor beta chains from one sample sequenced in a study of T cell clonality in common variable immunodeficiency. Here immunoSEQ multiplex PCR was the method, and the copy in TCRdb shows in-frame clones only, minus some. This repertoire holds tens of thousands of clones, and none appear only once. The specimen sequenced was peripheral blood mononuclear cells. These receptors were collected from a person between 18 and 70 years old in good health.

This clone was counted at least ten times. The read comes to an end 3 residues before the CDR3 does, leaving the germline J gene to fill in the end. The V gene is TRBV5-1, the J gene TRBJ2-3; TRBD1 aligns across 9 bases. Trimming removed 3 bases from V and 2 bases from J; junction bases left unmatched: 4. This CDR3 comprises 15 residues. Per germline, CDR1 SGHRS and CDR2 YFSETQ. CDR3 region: CASSSWDRDTDTQYF. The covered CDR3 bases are TGCGCCAGCAGCTCGTGGGACAGGGACACAGATACG. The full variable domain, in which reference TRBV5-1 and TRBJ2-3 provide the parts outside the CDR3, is KAGVTQTPRYLIKTRGQQVTLSCSPISGHRSVSWYQQTPGQGLQFLFEYFSETQRNKGNFPGRFSGRQFSNSRSEMNVSTLELGDSALYLCASSSWDRDTDTQYFGPGTRLTVL.

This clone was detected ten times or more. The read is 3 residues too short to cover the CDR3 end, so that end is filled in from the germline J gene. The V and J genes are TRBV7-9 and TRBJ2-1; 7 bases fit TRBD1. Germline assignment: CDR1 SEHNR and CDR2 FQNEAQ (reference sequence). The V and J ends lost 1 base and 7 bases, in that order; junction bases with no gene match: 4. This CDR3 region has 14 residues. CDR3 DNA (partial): TGTGCCAGCAGCTTAGGACAGGGTAGAAATGAG. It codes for CASSLGQGRNE. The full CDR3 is CASSLGQGRNEQFF.

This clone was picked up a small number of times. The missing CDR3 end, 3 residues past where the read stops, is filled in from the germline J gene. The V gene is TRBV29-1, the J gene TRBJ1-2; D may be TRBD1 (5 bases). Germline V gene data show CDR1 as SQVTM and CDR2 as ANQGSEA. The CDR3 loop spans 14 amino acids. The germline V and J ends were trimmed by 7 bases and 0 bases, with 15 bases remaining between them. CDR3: CSAPTVDANYGYTF. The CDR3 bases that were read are TGCAGCGCCCCGACAGTCGACGCTAACTATGGC.

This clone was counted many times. This chain's CDR3 is CAISSNEKLFF. The sequenced CDR3 bases are TGTGCCATCAGCTCGAATGAAAAA. This rearrangement joins TRBV10-3 to TRBJ1-4; D remains ambiguous. The read stops 3 residues short of the end of the CDR3; the missing end is completed from the germline J gene. Trimming shortened V by 6 bases and J by 5 bases, and 4 bases separated the two germline ends. The CDR3 spans 11 residues. CDR1 and CDR2 from the germline V gene are ENHRY and SYGVKD.

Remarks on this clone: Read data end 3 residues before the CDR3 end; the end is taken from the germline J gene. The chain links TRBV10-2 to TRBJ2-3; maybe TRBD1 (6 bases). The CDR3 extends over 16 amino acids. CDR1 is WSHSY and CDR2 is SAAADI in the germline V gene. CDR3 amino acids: CASRMTGFLSQETQYF. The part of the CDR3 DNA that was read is TGCGCCAGCAGGATGACAGGATTCCTCTCCCAAGAGACG.

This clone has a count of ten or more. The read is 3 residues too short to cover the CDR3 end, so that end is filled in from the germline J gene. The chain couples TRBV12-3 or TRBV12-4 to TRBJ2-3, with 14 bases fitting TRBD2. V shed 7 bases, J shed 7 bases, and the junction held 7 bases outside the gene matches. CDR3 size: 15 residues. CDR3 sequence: CASTHRLAGGYTQYF. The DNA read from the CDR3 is TGTGCCAGCACCCATCGACTAGCGGGGGGGTATACG.

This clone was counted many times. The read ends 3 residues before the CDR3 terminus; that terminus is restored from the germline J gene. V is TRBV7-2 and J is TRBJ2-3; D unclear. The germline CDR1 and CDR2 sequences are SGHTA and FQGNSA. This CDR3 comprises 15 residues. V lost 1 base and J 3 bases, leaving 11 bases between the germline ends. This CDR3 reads CASSLVRAGTDTQYF. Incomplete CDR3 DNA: TGTGCCAGCAGCTTAGTCAGAGCCGGGACAGATACG. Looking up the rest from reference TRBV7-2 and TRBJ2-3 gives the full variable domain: GAGVSQSPSNKVTEKGKDVELRCDPISGHTALYWYRQSLGQGLEFLIYFQGNSAPDKSGLPSDRFSAERTGGSVSTLTIQRTQQEDSAVYLCASSLVRAGTDTQYFGPGTRLTVL.

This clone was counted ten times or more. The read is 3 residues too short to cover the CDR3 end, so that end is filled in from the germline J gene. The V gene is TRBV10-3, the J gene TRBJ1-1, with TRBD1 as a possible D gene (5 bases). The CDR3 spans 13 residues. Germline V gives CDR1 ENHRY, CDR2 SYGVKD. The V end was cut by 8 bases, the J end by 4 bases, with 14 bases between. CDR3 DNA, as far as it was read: TGTGCCATCTGGAGGGGAAAGGGCACTGAA. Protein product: CAIWRGKGTE. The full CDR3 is CAIWRGKGTEAFF.

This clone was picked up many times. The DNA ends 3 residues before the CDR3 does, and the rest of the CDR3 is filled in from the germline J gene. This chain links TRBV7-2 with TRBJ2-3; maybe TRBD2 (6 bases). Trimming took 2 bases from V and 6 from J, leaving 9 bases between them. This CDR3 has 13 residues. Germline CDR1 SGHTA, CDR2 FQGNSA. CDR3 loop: CASSLQSGDTQYF. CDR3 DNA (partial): TGTGCCAGCAGCTTACAGAGCGGGGATACG.

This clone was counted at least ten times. The CDR3 bases that were read are TGTGCCAGCAGCTTTGGGACAGACTACAATGAG. It is translated as CASSFGTDYNE. The CDR3, in full, reads CASSFGTDYNEQFF. This chain links TRBV7-9 with TRBJ2-1, with TRBD1 identical over 7 bases. Read data end 3 residues before the CDR3 end; the end is taken from the germline J gene. Germline V CDR1 and CDR2: SEHNR, FQNEAQ (reference sequence). The CDR3 totals 14 residues. The V and J ends lost 3 bases and 3 bases, in that order; junction bases with no gene match: 2.